This T cell receptor (beta chain) originates from a study of blood T cell repertoires in COVID-19. On the study more broadly: Sample material is recorded as cDNA or gDNA derived from T cells, B-cell-depleted T cells, or PBMCs.

The CDR3 has 12 amino acids. Germline lookup yields CDR1 SEHNR and CDR2 FQNEAQ (reference sequence). Trimming left V 3 bases short and J 5 bases short, with 6 bases between. Participants were placed into cohorts based on the clinical history they reported. Here immunoSEQ multiplex PCR was the method, and the copy in TCRdb shows in-frame clones only, minus some. Of some 250,000 clones listed, about 89% are singletons. The sequence came from a human donor in a cohort exposed to, infected with or recovered from COVID-19 (not recorded which). The donor label of this sample is uncertain. Material for sequencing was PBMCs or T cells enriched from blood (not recorded which). This chain links TRBV7-9 with TRBJ2-3; D remains ambiguous. This chain's CDR3 is CASSLQEDTQYF. The DNA of the CDR3 is TGTGCCAGCAGCTTGCAGGAAGATACGCAGTATTTT.